The 11 T cell receptor beta chains given below trace back to one sample, sequenced in a study of T cell repertoires in cytomegalovirus infection. Via MiXCR, TCRdb re-called the reads, giving one row per CDR3 protein. The sample lists about 900,000 distinct CDR3 sequences, approximately 31% occurring once. For these TCRs, the target antigens are not known. The input for sequencing was cultured CD8+ T cells from PBMCs, taken from culture after CMV antigen stimulation. Every receptor here comes from a human donor in good health (CMV status not recorded). Some clones in this sample may be carry-over from other donors' samples.

This clonotype was seen a few times. The chain recombines TRBV7-6 with TRBJ1-2, with 9 bases that match TRBD1. CDR3 length: 15 residues. Germline-derived CDR1 and CDR2 are SGHVS and FNYEAQ. Losses at the gene ends were 5 bases for V and 4 bases for J; bases not matched to a gene: 8. The CDR3 loop reads CASSLPGTGLYGYTF. The CDR3 region has the DNA TGTGCCAGCAGCCTCCCAGGGACAGGGCTCTATGGCTACACCTTC.

J is TRBJ1-4 and V is TRBV27, with unresolved D. The CDR3 is made up of 15 amino acids. V was shortened by 5 bases and J by 3 bases, with 13 bases between the two germline ends. The germline gives CDR1 MNHEY, CDR2 SMNVEV (reference sequence). The CDR3 loop reads CASSKARRANEKLFF. The DNA for the CDR3 is TGTGCCAGCAGTAAAGCCCGGCGGGCTAATGAAAAACTGTTTTTT.

The chain links TRBV3-1 to TRBJ2-7; no clear D. Germline V CDR1 and CDR2: LGHDT, YNNKEL (reference sequence). V shed 4 bases and J shed 0 bases, with 10 bases lying between them. The CDR3 totals 14 residues. As DNA, the CDR3 is TGTGCCAGCAGCCTCGGATGGACCTCCTACGAGCAGTACTTC. Translating it yields CASSLGWTSYEQYF.

This chain connects TRBV4-1 to TRBJ2-4; possibly TRBD2 for D (7 bases). Germline CDR1 reads MGHRA; CDR2 reads YSYEKL. The length of the CDR3 is 17 residues. The ends were cut back, 1 base at V and 3 bases at J, with 16 bases in the middle. Here the CDR3 DNA reads TGCGCCAGCAGCCAAGGGGCGGGGGCAGGATACAAAAACATTCAGTACTTC. It translates to CASSQGAGAGYKNIQYF.

This clonotype was recorded a few times. The chain joins TRBV7-8 to TRBJ2-2; D remains unclear. Trimming removed 4 bases from V and 0 bases from J, with 12 bases in between. The CDR3 loop spans 16 amino acids. CDR1 is SGHVS and CDR2 is FQNEAQ in the germline V gene. The CDR3 loop reads CASSSLDGPNTGELFF. The CDR3 coding sequence is TGTGCCAGCAGCTCACTGGACGGACCGAACACCGGGGAGCTGTTTTTT.

V usage is TRBV4-1 and J usage is TRBJ2-1, with D unresolved. The CDR3 is made up of 12 amino acids. Between the trimmed V and J ends, which lost 4 bases and 6 bases, there was a span of 7 bases. Germline values: CDR1 MGHRA, CDR2 YSYEKL. The CDR3 region has the DNA TGCGCCAGCAGCCCCTATAGCAATGAGCAGTTCTTC. This codes for CASSPYSNEQFF.

This clonotype has more than one count but fewer than ten. The CDR3 reads CASSLMGHSYEQYV. CDR3 DNA sequence: TGTGCCAGCAGCTTAATGGGACACAGCTACGAGCAGTACGTC. J is TRBJ2-7 and V is TRBV11-1; perhaps TRBD1 as D (6 bases). The CDR3 consists of 14 residues. The V and J ends lost 2 bases and 3 bases respectively, with 11 bases between them. Germline loops: CDR1 SGHAT, CDR2 FQDESV (reference sequence).

The V and J genes are TRBV6-6 and TRBJ2-7; possibly TRBD1 for D (6 bases). Trimming took off 10 bases at V and 0 bases at J, with 13 bases between the two ends. The CDR3 consists of 13 residues. Germline V CDR1 and CDR2: MNHNY, SVGAGI (reference sequence). This chain's CDR3 is CATRTVSSYEQYV. Here the CDR3 DNA reads TGTGCCACAAGGACAGTCAGCTCCTACGAGCAGTACGTC.

There are a few counts of this clonotype. The V and J genes are TRBV7-3 and TRBJ2-2; D may be TRBD2 (5 bases). Trimming took off 5 bases at V and 1 base at J, with 11 bases between the two ends. The CDR3 extends over 15 amino acids. From germline, CDR1 is SGHTA and CDR2 FQGTGA. The CDR3 DNA sequence: TGTGCCAGCAGCCGTATCCGGGGGAACACCGGGGAGCTGTTTTTT. This codes for CASSRIRGNTGELFF.

This clonotype has ten or more counts. V gene TRBV7-9 combines with J gene TRBJ2-1; 7 positions match TRBD1. Per the germline V gene, CDR1 is SEHNR and CDR2 is FQNEAQ (reference sequence). J was trimmed by 3 bases and V by 4 bases; bases with no gene match: 3. The CDR3 contains 14 residues. This CDR3 reads CASSSTGLYNEQFF. CDR3 bases: TGTGCCAGCAGCTCGACAGGGCTCTACAATGAGCAGTTCTTC. Looking up the rest from reference TRBV7-9 and TRBJ2-1 gives the full variable domain: DTGVSQNPRHKITKRGQNVTFRCDPISEHNRLYWYRQTLGQGPEFLTYFQNEAQLEKSRLLSDRFSAERPKGSFSTLEIQRTEQGDSAMYLCASSSTGLYNEQFFGPGTRLTVL.

The chain uses TRBV27 and TRBJ1-1; 7 bases line up with TRBD1. Germline trimming cut 3 bases from V and 8 bases from J; bases unmatched to any gene: 9. Germline V CDR1 and CDR2: MNHEY, SMNVEV (reference sequence). The CDR3 extends over 14 amino acids. The CDR3: CASSFHQQGPEAFF. The CDR3 region has the DNA TGTGCCAGCAGTTTTCACCAACAGGGGCCGGAAGCTTTCTTT.